This entry lists 10 T cell receptor beta chains sequenced from one sample in a study of T cell repertoires in ileal Crohn's disease. The method was immunoSEQ multiplex PCR; TCRdb's version includes in-frame clones alone and lacks a portion of them. Here the sample spans about 62,000 clones, about 88% being singletons. The time point is: neoterminal ileum biopsy at postoperative endoscopy, about 6 months after surgery. Material: ileal tissue. Every receptor here comes from an adult with Crohn's disease.

J is TRBJ1-5 and V is TRBV4-2; TRBD1 might be the D (5 bases). V shed 3 bases and J shed 2 bases, with 14 bases lying between them. This CDR3 contains 16 residues. Germline V CDR1 and CDR2: LGHNA, YNFKEQ. Here the CDR3 DNA reads TGTGCCAGCAGCCAGCCAACGACAGAGGGCAATCAGCCCCAGCATTTT. Protein: CASSQPTTEGNQPQHF.

The V call is TRBV30, the J call TRBJ2-2; 8 bases match TRBD2. The trim removed 1 base at V and 7 bases at J, leaving 11 bases unmatched. The CDR3 covers 16 residues. Germline V gene lookup returns CDR1 GTSNPN and CDR2 SVGIG (reference sequence). CDR3 amino acids: CAWSGISGRRGGELFF. In DNA form, the CDR3 reads TGTGCCTGGAGTGGGATAAGCGGGAGACGAGGCGGGGAGCTGTTTTTT.

The chain employs TRBV20-1 and TRBJ1-2; possible D gene TRBD1, 5 bases. V was clipped by 6 bases and J by 8 bases, with 13 bases between them. Germline CDR1 reads DFQATT; CDR2 reads SNEGSKA (reference sequence). This CDR3 comprises 11 residues. This CDR3 is CSADRQNGYTF. CDR3 sequence (DNA): TGCAGTGCAGATAGACAGAACGGCTACACCTTC.

The gene calls are TRBV9 and TRBJ2-1, with 9 bases matching TRBD2. Trimming at V came to 3 bases and at J to 4 bases, leaving 5 bases not matched to a gene. This CDR3 region has 15 residues. Germline V lookup: CDR1 SGDLS, CDR2 YYNGEE. CDR3 sequence (DNA): TGTGCCAGCAGCGGAAGCGGGGGGCTTTACAATGAGCAGTTCTTC. Translation: CASSGSGGLYNEQFF.

This clone came up a few times. V gene TRBV6-1 combines with J gene TRBJ1-5, with a possible D match to TRBD1 (6 bases). This CDR3 spans 14 amino acids. The V gene's germline CDR1 is MNHNS and CDR2 SASEGT. The V end was cut by 6 bases, the J end by 7 bases, with 16 bases between. Here the CDR3 DNA reads TGTGCCAGCAGCGAGGGGGTGAGGAGCCAGCCCCAGCATTTT. This translates into CASSEGVRSQPQHF.

V usage is TRBV13 and J usage is TRBJ2-2; no definite D call. Germline V gives CDR1 PRHDT, CDR2 FYEKMQ (reference sequence). V shed 5 bases and J shed 1 base, with 5 bases lying between them. The CDR3 totals 13 residues. For the CDR3, the DNA is TGTGCCAGCAGCCTCTGGAACACCGGGGAGCTGTTTTTT. Residues: CASSLWNTGELFF. The full variable domain, completed using reference TRBV13 and TRBJ2-2, is AAGVIQSPRHLIKEKRETATLKCYPIPRHDTVYWYQQGPGQDPQFLISFYEKMQSDKGSIPDRFSAQQFSDYHSELNMSSLELGDSALYFCASSLWNTGELFFGEGSRLTVL.

This clone was observed a handful of times. This CDR3 reads CATSRSKNTEAFF. Written as DNA, the CDR3 is TGTGCCACCAGCAGATCTAAGAACACTGAAGCTTTCTTT. The chain employs TRBV15 and TRBJ1-1; D gene ambiguous. This CDR3 contains 13 residues. The V end was cut by 2 bases, the J end by 1 base, with 5 bases between. The germline CDR1 and CDR2 sequences are LNHNV and YYDKDF (reference sequence). Full variable domain (outside the CDR3, taken from reference TRBV15 and TRBJ1-1): DAMVIQNPRYQVTQFGKPVTLSCSQTLNHNVMYWYQQKSSQAPKLLFHYYDKDFNNEADTPDNFQSRRPNTSFCFLDIRSPGLGDTAMYLCATSRSKNTEAFFGQGTRLTVV.

The chain employs TRBV6-1 and TRBJ1-3, with 8 positions matching TRBD1. The CDR3 covers 14 residues. Germline V gene data show CDR1 as MNHNS and CDR2 as SASEGT. V was clipped by 6 bases and J by 3 bases; unmatched bases: 4. The DNA of the CDR3 is TGTGCCAGCAGGACAGGGGCTTTTGGAAACACCATATATTTT. Its translation: CASRTGAFGNTIYF.

This sequence joins TRBV7-6 and TRBJ1-1, with TRBD1 matching over 11 bases. In germline, CDR1 is SGHVS, CDR2 FNYEAQ. The CDR3 covers 14 residues. V trimming: 5 bases; J trimming: 5 bases; junction bases outside the gene matches: 4. CDR3 DNA sequence: TGTGCCAGCAGCCTAGGACAGGGGGCAACTGAAGCTTTCTTT. Encoded protein: CASSLGQGATEAFF.

V and J are TRBV10-3 and TRBJ1-1; 10 bases fit TRBD1. Germline V gene sequence: CDR1 ENHRY, CDR2 SYGVKD. This CDR3 comprises 15 residues. Losses at the gene ends were 6 bases for V and 0 bases for J; bases not matched to a gene: 4. The CDR3 sequence: CAIRTGGGVNTEAFF. The CDR3 DNA reads TGTGCCATCAGGACAGGGGGCGGCGTGAACACTGAAGCTTTCTTT.